This entry lists 28 T cell receptor beta chains sequenced from one sample in a study of blood T cells in healthy people across ages. The authors ran a second PCR of roughly 7 to 11 cycles using a sample-barcoded 5' primer and a J-beta primer mix. TCRdb processed the 5' RACE reads anew with MiXCR; each CDR3 protein has one entry. Counted here are more than 650,000 distinct CDR3 sequences, 22% occurring once; the ten biggest clones make up around a fifth. Sequences were obtained from blood. Receptors were obtained from a man between 70 and 80 years old in good health.

This rearrangement joins TRBV5-4 to TRBJ2-5; 7 bases are shared with TRBD1. Germline V gives CDR1 SGHNT, CDR2 YYREEE (reference sequence). There are 15 residues in the CDR3. With V trimmed by 3 bases and J by 4 bases, 9 bases remained unmatched. The CDR3 nucleotides read TGTGCCAGCAGCTACGTCGACAGGGTAGTAGAGACCCAGTACTTC. It specifies CASSYVDRVVETQYF.

In DNA form, the CDR3 reads TGTGCCAGCACTGTTGGGGTAGAACCTCGGGATACGCAGTATTTT. It yields the protein CASTVGVEPRDTQYF. V and J are TRBV6-1 and TRBJ2-3; D is unresolved. The V end was cut by 7 bases, the J end by 6 bases, with 20 bases between. CDR1 is MNHNS and CDR2 is SASEGT in the germline V gene. The CDR3 spans 15 residues.

This clonotype was picked up one time. This chain links TRBV12-3 or TRBV12-4 with TRBJ1-2, with 8 bases identical to TRBD1. This CDR3 has 14 residues. V lost 5 bases to trimming and J lost 4 bases; unmatched junction nucleotides: 6. In nucleotides, the CDR3 is TGTGCCAGCAGTGCCAGACAGGGGATCTATGGCTACACCTTC. Its protein product is CASSARQGIYGYTF.

The CDR3 DNA sequence: TGCAGCGTATTCGACAGGAACACTGAAGCTTTCTTT. It translates to CSVFDRNTEAFF. The J gene is TRBJ1-1, the V gene TRBV29-1, with D perhaps TRBD1 (5 bases). CDR1 SQVTM and CDR2 ANQGSEA come from the germline V gene. The CDR3 spans 12 residues. The V end was cut by 6 bases, the J end by 1 base, with 9 bases between. Filled out from reference TRBV29-1 and TRBJ1-1, the complete variable domain reads SAVISQKPSRDICQRGTSLTIQCQVDSQVTMMFWYRQQPGQSLTLIATANQGSEATYESGFVIDKFPISRPNLTFSTLTVSNMSPEDSSIYLCSVFDRNTEAFFGQGTRLTVV.

The V and J genes are TRBV19 and TRBJ2-7; 7 bases map to TRBD1. CDR3 length equals 15 residues. The germline V gene encodes CDR1 LNHDA and CDR2 SQIVND (reference sequence). V trimming: 3 bases; J trimming: 3 bases; junction bases outside the gene matches: 8. CDR3 DNA sequence: TGTGCCAGTAGTATGCTGGCAGGGGGAAACTACGAGCAGTACTTC. It yields the protein CASSMLAGGNYEQYF.

The V gene is TRBV12-3 or TRBV12-4, the J gene TRBJ2-1, with 11 bases matching TRBD2. J lost 0 bases, V lost 0 bases, and 10 bases had no gene match. There are 20 residues in the CDR3. The CDR3 loop reads CASSLALGLAGGSSYNEQFF. The CDR3 DNA is TGTGCCAGCAGTTTAGCGCTAGGGCTAGCGGGGGGTAGCTCCTACAATGAGCAGTTCTTC.

In its sample, this clonotype was seen a few times. The rearrangement joins TRBV29-1 to TRBJ1-4; 8 nucleotides align to TRBD1. Losses at the gene ends were 4 bases for V and 8 bases for J; bases not matched to a gene: 9. In germline, CDR1 is SQVTM, CDR2 ANQGSEA. The CDR3 sequence is 14 residues long. In DNA form, the CDR3 reads TGCAGCGTTGGCGGGCAGGGGGCGCGAGAAAAACTGTTTTTT. The encoded protein is CSVGGQGAREKLFF.

This clonotype turned up a few times. A much larger clone differs from this one at a single base, so this may be a read error. The chain joins TRBV3-1 to TRBJ1-4; D unresolved. Germline V lookup: CDR1 LGHDT, CDR2 YNNKEL (reference sequence). The ends were cut back, 1 base at V and 7 bases at J, with 10 bases in the middle. The CDR3 runs to 14 residues. The CDR3 coding sequence is TGTGCCAGCAGCCAAGGCTACGCGAGTGAAAAACTGTTTTTT. It specifies CASSQGYASEKLFF.

This clonotype was found a few times. J is TRBJ2-2 and V is TRBV28, with 7 bases identical to TRBD2. CDR3 length: 17 residues. Unmatched junction bases numbered 7, after V lost 2 bases and J lost 1 base. The germline V gene encodes CDR1 MDHEN and CDR2 SYDVKM. The CDR3 sequence is CASSLGTIGMNTGELFF. Written as DNA, the CDR3 is TGTGCCAGCAGTTTAGGGACTATCGGGATGAACACCGGGGAGCTGTTTTTT.

Regarding this clonotype: A junction boundary mismatches the germline segment, possibly from a read error. The V and J genes are TRBV12-3 or TRBV12-4 and TRBJ2-1, with 15 bases matching TRBD2. The CDR3 runs 14 residues. The CDR3 DNA follows: TGTGCAAGCAGGGGACTAGCGGGGGGAGGGGAGCAGTTCTTC. This codes for CASRGLAGGGEQFF.

This clonotype was observed a few times. An end of the junction does not agree with germline; a read error may underlie this. The V and J genes are TRBV20-1 and TRBJ1-6; D is perhaps TRBD1 (6 bases). CDR3 size: 15 residues. Germline CDR1 reads DFQATT; CDR2 reads SNEGSKA (reference sequence). The CDR3 sequence is CSARDGGRRGSPPHF. The CDR3 bases are TGCAGTGCTAGAGATGGGGGCAGGAGGGGTTCACCCCCCCACTTT.

This sequence joins TRBV7-8 and TRBJ2-2, with D possibly being TRBD1 or TRBD2 (5 bases each). CDR3 length equals 14 residues. V gave up 5 bases and J gave up 7 bases, with 14 bases separating them. Germline CDR1 and CDR2: SGHVS and FQNEAQ. CDR3 DNA: TGTGCCAGCAGCCGCAGAGAGGGGTTCGGGGAGCTGTTTTTT. Translating gives CASSRREGFGELFF.

Points on this clonotype: The germline gene is not matched at one end of the junction; a read error may be the cause. The chain uses TRBV7-8 and TRBJ2-1; D perhaps matches TRBD2 (6 bases). This CDR3 is built from 14 residues. Germline V CDR1 and CDR2: SGHVS, FQNEAQ. CDR3: CASSYGREARERFF. CDR3 DNA sequence: TGTGCCAGCAGTTACGGTCGTGAGGCACGGGAGCGGTTCTTC.

The chain is built from TRBV7-9 and TRBJ1-6; D not resolved. This CDR3 has 12 amino acids. Germline V gives CDR1 SEHNR, CDR2 FQNEAQ (reference sequence). V gave up 5 bases and J gave up 14 bases, with 13 bases separating them. The CDR3 sequence is CASSRGLRALHF. The CDR3 nucleotides read TGTGCCAGCAGCCGCGGGCTTCGGGCCCTCCACTTT.

The rearrangement uses TRBV7-8 and TRBJ1-2; D is unresolved. This CDR3 has 15 residues. Germline V lookup: CDR1 SGHVS, CDR2 FQNEAQ. V lost 2 bases, J lost 6 bases, and 16 bases lay in between. The DNA for the CDR3 is TGTGCCAGCAGCTTATCTCTCAACCAGCCCCATGGCTACACCTTC. It codes for CASSLSLNQPHGYTF. The complete variable domain, with remaining parts taken from reference TRBV7-8 and TRBJ1-2, reads GAGVSQSPRYKVAKRGQDVALRCDPISGHVSLFWYQQALGQGPEFLTYFQNEAQLDKSGLPSDRFFAERPEGSVSTLKIQRTQQEDSAVYLCASSLSLNQPHGYTFGSGTRLTVV.

This clonotype was counted many times. The V call is TRBV21-1, the J call TRBJ2-1; the DNA was not compared with TRBD2, the D call given in the table. TRBV21-1 is a documented pseudogene. The CDR3 runs 17 residues. CDR3 in amino acids: CASSKASGLAGVREQFF. The CDR3 bases are TGTGCCAGCAGCAAAGCCTCCGGGCTAGCGGGAGTTCGGGAGCAGTTCTTC.

This clonotype appeared a single time. The chain is built from TRBV6-6 and TRBJ1-1; 7 bases are a match to TRBD1. The CDR3 covers 13 residues. Germline V gene sequence: CDR1 MNHNY, CDR2 SVGAGI (reference sequence). Trimming cost V 4 bases and J 11 bases; bases outside gene matches: 10. The CDR3 loop reads CASSFQGGESAFF. The DNA of the CDR3 is TGTGCCAGCAGTTTCCAGGGGGGCGAGTCGGCTTTCTTT.

This clonotype was found a few times. The chain carries TRBV25-1 and TRBJ2-7; D assignment may be TRBD1 or TRBD2 (5 bases each). The CDR3 consists of 15 residues. Germline CDR1 and CDR2: MGHDK and SYGVNS. V lost 3 bases to trimming and J lost 3 bases, with 15 bases between them. The CDR3 bases are TGTGCCAGCAGTGAGGTTGGGGACCTGGACTACGAGCAGTACTTC. As protein: CASSEVGDLDYEQYF.

The chain combines TRBV28 with TRBJ2-7; 9 bases are shared with TRBD1. Per germline, CDR1 MDHEN and CDR2 SYDVKM. V shed 5 bases, J shed 3 bases, and the junction held 17 bases outside the gene matches. The CDR3 is made up of 18 amino acids. CDR3 residues: CASSPHRATGTGIYEQYF. The CDR3 nucleotides read TGTGCCAGCAGTCCACACCGAGCGACCGGGACAGGGATCTACGAGCAGTACTTC.

This clonotype appeared many times. This chain joins TRBV9 and TRBJ2-1; the D gene is possibly TRBD2 (6 bases). The germline CDR1 and CDR2 sequences are SGDLS and YYNGEE. The germline V and J ends were trimmed by 0 bases and 7 bases, with 11 bases remaining between them. This CDR3 spans 14 amino acids. For the CDR3, the DNA is TGTGCCAGCAGCGTAGGAGGGCTAGCGAATGAGCAGTTCTTC. This sequence encodes CASSVGGLANEQFF.

A few counts support this clonotype. The CDR3 region is CASSPRDRPNTEAFF. Here the CDR3 DNA reads TGCGCCAGCAGTCCAAGGGACAGGCCGAACACTGAAGCTTTCTTT. This sequence joins TRBV4-1 and TRBJ1-1; 8 positions agree with TRBD1. J was trimmed by 1 base and V by 6 bases; bases with no gene match: 7. The length of the CDR3 is 15 residues. CDR1 is MGHRA and CDR2 is YSYEKL in the germline V gene.

This clonotype was seen only a few times. Sequence at one end of the junction differs from germline and may be a read error. V is TRBV4-1 and J is TRBJ1-2, with 9 bases identical to TRBD1. Germline CDR1 and CDR2: MGHRA and YSYEKL. The CDR3 consists of 16 residues. The CDR3 region has the DNA TGCGCCAACAGCCAAGAAGGGACAGGGAAAAACTATGGCTACACCTTC. Encoded protein: CANSQEGTGKNYGYTF.

This clonotype appeared a few times. This chain uses TRBV4-3 with TRBJ1-2; 7 nucleotides agree with TRBD1. The germline V gene has CDR1 LGHNA and CDR2 YSLEER. CDR3 size: 16 residues. V shed 0 bases and J 8 bases; nucleotides not matched to a gene: 12. CDR3 bases: TGCGCCAGCAGCCAAGATTCGCAGGGGGGTTGGAGAGGCTACACCTTC. Protein: CASSQDSQGGWRGYTF.

This chain joins TRBV19 and TRBJ1-1; D is ambiguous. With 7 bases removed from V and 6 bases from J, the gap between germline ends came to 9 bases. The CDR3 spans 11 residues. Germline V gene sequence: CDR1 LNHDA, CDR2 SQIVND (reference sequence). CDR3 sequence (DNA): TGTGCCAGTAAAGGGCTTGCTGAAGCTTTCTTT. Translation gives CASKGLAEAFF.

This clonotype has only a few counts. The CDR3 DNA reads as TGTGCCAGCTACGGGACAGGGGATACGAGAAACACCATATATTTT. Protein: CASYGTGDTRNTIYF. This rearrangement joins TRBV6-1 to TRBJ1-3; the match to TRBD1 covers 10 bases. Looked up from germline, CDR1 is MNHNS and CDR2 is SASEGT. The CDR3 length is 15 residues. V shed 8 bases, J shed 5 bases, and the junction held 9 bases outside the gene matches.

V gene TRBV7-9 combines with J gene TRBJ2-6; D is undetermined. Germline lookup yields CDR1 SEHNR and CDR2 FQNEAQ (reference sequence). V gave up 7 bases and J gave up 1 base, with 8 bases separating them. CDR3 length: 14 residues. CDR3 in amino acids: CASTTGSGANVLTF. Here the CDR3 DNA reads TGTGCCAGCACCACCGGGTCTGGGGCCAACGTCCTGACTTTC. Looking up the rest from reference TRBV7-9 and TRBJ2-6 gives the full variable domain: DTGVSQNPRHKITKRGQNVTFRCDPISEHNRLYWYRQTLGQGPEFLTYFQNEAQLEKSRLLSDRFSAERPKGSFSTLEIQRTEQGDSAMYLCASTTGSGANVLTFGAGSRLTVL.

This clonotype has only a few counts. The rearrangement links TRBV12-3 or TRBV12-4 to TRBJ1-3; D call uncertain. The V end was cut by 2 bases, the J end by 6 bases, with 2 bases between. This CDR3 has 11 residues. In nucleotides, the CDR3 is TGTGCCAGCAGTTTAATAAACACCATATATTTT. It codes for CASSLINTIYF.

In this sample, this clonotype turned up a few times. The CDR3 DNA follows: TGCAGTGCTATATTGAGGAGGGCTAATGAAAAACTGTTTTTT. Its protein product is CSAILRRANEKLFF. This chain joins TRBV20-1 and TRBJ1-4; no reliable D call. Germline loops: CDR1 DFQATT, CDR2 SNEGSKA (reference sequence). CDR3 length: 14 residues. V shed 4 bases and J shed 3 bases, with 12 bases lying between them.